Sequencing of this T cell receptor beta chain was carried out in a study of technical replicates of blood from several donors. In germline, CDR1 is MNHEY, CDR2 SMNVEV (reference sequence). The CDR3 totals 15 residues. V lost 0 bases and J 4 bases, leaving 13 bases between the germline ends. Sequencing used immunoSEQ multiplex PCR; TCRdb keeps in-frame clones, though not all of them. The sample includes roughly 85,000 clones, about 94% of them seen just once. The chain uses TRBV27 and TRBJ2-7, with no clear D. The clonotype was recovered from a human donor in good health. The material sequenced was T cells isolated from PBMCs. CDR3 DNA sequence: TGTGCCAGCAGTTTATCGGTCGAGAGAGGTTACGAGCAGTACTTC. Protein sequence: CASSLSVERGYEQYF.